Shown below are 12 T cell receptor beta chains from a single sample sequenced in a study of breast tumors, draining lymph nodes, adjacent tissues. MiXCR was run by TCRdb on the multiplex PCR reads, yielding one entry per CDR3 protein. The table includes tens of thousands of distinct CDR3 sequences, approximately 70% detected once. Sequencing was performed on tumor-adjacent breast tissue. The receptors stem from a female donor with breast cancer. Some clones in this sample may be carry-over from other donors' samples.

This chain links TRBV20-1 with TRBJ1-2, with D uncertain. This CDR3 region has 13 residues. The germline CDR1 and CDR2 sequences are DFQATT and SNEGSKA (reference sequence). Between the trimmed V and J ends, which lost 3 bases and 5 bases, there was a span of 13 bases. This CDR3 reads CSARPGPLYGYTF. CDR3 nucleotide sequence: TGCAGTGCTAGGCCCGGACCCCTGTATGGCTACACCTTC.

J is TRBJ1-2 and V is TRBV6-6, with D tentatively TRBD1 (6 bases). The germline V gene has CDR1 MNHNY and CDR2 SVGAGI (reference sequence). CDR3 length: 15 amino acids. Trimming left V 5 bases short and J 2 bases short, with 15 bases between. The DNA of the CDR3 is TGTGCCAGCAGTGTGTCAGGGGTAGGGAACTATGGCTACACCTTC. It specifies CASSVSGVGNYGYTF.

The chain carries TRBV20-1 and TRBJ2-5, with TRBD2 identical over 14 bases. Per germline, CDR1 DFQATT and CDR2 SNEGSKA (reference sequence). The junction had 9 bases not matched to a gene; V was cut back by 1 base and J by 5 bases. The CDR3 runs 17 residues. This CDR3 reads CSARVTSGRGPGETQYF. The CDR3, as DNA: TGCAGTGCTAGAGTGACTAGCGGGAGGGGGCCGGGGGAGACCCAGTACTTC.

This chain's CDR3 is CASSEYLQGSYEQYF. The CDR3 DNA reads TGTGCCAGCAGTGAATACCTACAGGGATCCTACGAGCAGTACTTC. The chain links TRBV6-1 to TRBJ2-7, with TRBD1 as a possible D gene (6 bases). CDR1 and CDR2 from the germline V gene are MNHNS and SASEGT. Trimming removed 2 bases from V and 1 base from J, with 12 bases in between. The CDR3 spans 15 residues.

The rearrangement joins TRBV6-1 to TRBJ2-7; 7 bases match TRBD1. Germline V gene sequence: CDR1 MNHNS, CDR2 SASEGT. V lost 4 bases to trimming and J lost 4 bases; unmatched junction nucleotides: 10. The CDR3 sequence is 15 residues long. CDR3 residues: CASSAQGTAPYEQYF. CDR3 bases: TGTGCCAGCAGTGCACAGGGGACCGCACCATACGAGCAGTACTTC.

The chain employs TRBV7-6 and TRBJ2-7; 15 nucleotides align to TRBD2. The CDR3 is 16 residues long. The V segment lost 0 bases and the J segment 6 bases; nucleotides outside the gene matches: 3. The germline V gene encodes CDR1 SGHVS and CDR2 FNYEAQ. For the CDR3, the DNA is TGTGCCAGCAGCTTAGCGGGACTAGCGGGAGGAGGCGAGCAGTACTTC. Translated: CASSLAGLAGGGEQYF.

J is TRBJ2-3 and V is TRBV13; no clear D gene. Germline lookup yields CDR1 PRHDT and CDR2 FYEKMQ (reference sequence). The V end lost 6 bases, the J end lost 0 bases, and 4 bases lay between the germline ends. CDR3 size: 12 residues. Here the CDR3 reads CASSYSTDTQYF. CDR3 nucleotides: TGTGCCAGCAGTTATAGCACAGATACGCAGTATTTT.

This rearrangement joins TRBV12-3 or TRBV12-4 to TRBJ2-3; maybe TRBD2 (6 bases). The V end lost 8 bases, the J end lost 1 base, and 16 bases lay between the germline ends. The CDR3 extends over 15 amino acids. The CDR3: CASGRLEARTDTQYF. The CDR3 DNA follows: TGTGCCAGCGGACGACTAGAGGCCCGCACAGATACGCAGTATTTT.

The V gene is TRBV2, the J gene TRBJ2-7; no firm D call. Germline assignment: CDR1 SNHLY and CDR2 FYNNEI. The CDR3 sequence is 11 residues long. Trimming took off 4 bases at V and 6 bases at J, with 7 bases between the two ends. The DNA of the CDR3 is TGTGCCAGCAGTGGTTGGGTCGAGCAGTACTTC. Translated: CASSGWVEQYF.

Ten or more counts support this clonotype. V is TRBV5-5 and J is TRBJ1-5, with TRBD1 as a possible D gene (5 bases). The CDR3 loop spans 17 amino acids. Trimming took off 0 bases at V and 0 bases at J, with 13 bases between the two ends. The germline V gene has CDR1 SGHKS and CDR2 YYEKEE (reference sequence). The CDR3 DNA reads TGTGCCAGCAGCTTGGCCCCCGCCGGGGGTAGCAATCAGCCCCAGCATTTT. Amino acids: CASSLAPAGGSNQPQHF.

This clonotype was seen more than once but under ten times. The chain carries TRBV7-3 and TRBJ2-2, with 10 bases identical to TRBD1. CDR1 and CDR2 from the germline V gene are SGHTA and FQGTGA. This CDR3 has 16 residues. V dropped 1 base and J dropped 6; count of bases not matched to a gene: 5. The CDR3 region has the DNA TGTGCCAGCAGCTTAAGCGGGACAGGGGCGGCCGGGGAGCTGTTTTTT. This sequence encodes CASSLSGTGAAGELFF.

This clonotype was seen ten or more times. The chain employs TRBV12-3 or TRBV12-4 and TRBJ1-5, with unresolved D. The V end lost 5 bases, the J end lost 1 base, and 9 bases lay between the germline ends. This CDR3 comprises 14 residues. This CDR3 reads CASSETGSNQPQHF. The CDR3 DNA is TGTGCCAGCAGTGAAACGGGCAGCAATCAGCCCCAGCATTTT.